What follows are 2 T cell receptor beta chains derived from one specimen sequenced in a study of T-cell reconstitution after alpha-beta-depleted transplantation in children. Molecular barcoding with unique molecular identifiers was used for the TCRbeta library. TCRdb fed the PCR reads into MiXCR, producing one record per CDR3 protein. The sample holds some 830,000 distinct CDR3 sequences; less than 20% are singletons and the top ten take under 6%. Sequenced here: PBMCs, mostly from graft donor cells, sampled 360 days after TCRalphabeta/CD19-depleted stem cell transplant. All receptors derive from a male patient younger than 18 who had a stem cell transplant for acute lymphoblastic leukemia, so the T cells may come from the graft donor.

This clonotype has only a few counts. J is TRBJ2-7 and V is TRBV10-3; D is possibly TRBD2 (5 bases). CDR1 is ENHRY and CDR2 is SYGVKD in the germline V gene. The CDR3 consists of 14 residues. V lost 4 bases and J 5 bases, leaving 15 bases between the germline ends. The DNA of the CDR3 is TGTGCCATCAGTGCATTGAGGGATGTGGACGAGCAGTACTTC. Its protein product is CAISALRDVDEQYF.

V gene TRBV5-1 combines with J gene TRBJ2-7; D perhaps matches TRBD2 (6 bases). The CDR3 has 14 residues. The ends were cut back, 4 bases at V and 2 bases at J, with 13 bases in the middle. CDR1 is SGHRS, CDR2 YFSETQ, per germline. The chain's CDR3 is CASSHGSVTYEQYF. Written as DNA, the CDR3 is TGCGCCAGCAGCCACGGGAGTGTGACCTACGAGCAGTACTTC.